Listed below are T cell receptor beta chains from one sample, sequenced in a study of T cell changes during pregnancy in multiple sclerosis. Generated by immunoSEQ multiplex PCR, the TCRdb table keeps only in-frame clones and is missing some. The sample includes about 40,000 clones, about 90% of them seen just once. The sample here was CD4+ T cells from peripheral blood mononuclear cells, taken before pregnancy. These receptor sequences come from a female donor with multiple sclerosis, enrolled in a pregnancy study. Both conserved end residues are trimmed from each CDR3. Fields, in order: V gene, CDR3 length, D gene, J gene, CDR3 protein. D genes are given only for firm matches.

TRBV28	9	-	TRBJ1-4	ASFSNEKLF
TRBV2	12	TRBD2	TRBJ2-1	ASSVQRGLNEQF
TRBV5-4	13	-	TRBJ2-1	ASSSPRGSYNEQF
TRBV29-1	14	TRBD2	TRBJ2-7	SVEDQDSGGTYEQY
TRBV30	8	TRBD1	TRBJ2-3	ASGQPTQY
TRBV6-5	11	TRBD2	TRBJ2-1	ASPGLADNEQF
TRBV10-3	12	TRBD2	TRBJ2-1	AISPTSGSNEQF
TRBV7-2	13	-	TRBJ2-2	ASSFRVAGPGELF
TRBV11-2	12	TRBD1	TRBJ1-2	ASSLGGQGEGYT
TRBV19	13	-	TRBJ1-5	ASIGGSRGNQPQH
TRBV5-4	13	TRBD2	TRBJ2-1	ASSLSASGDNEQF
TRBV18	12	TRBD1	TRBJ2-7	ASSRTGVSYEQY
TRBV28	13	TRBD2	TRBJ2-2	TSSGSGSGVGELF
TRBV9	18	TRBD2	TRBJ2-3	ASSVGLAGGLPQDTDTQY
TRBV5-1	15	TRBD2	TRBJ2-2	ASSVDPAGVGTGELF
TRBV29-1	14	TRBD2	TRBJ2-1	SVGLAGISSYNEQF